Presented here are 13 T cell receptor beta chains from one specimen sequenced in a study of blood T cell repertoires in COVID-19 (dated by TCRdb to about 2020). The library was made by the immunoSEQ multiplex PCR assay. TCRdb provides this immuneACCESS table in a form limited to in-frame rearrangements. Some clones are lacking; in checked studies, under half of them reflect an unresolved V gene, and why the rest are absent is not known. Across this sample there are around 64,000 clones, with about 90% seen only once. 5.1% of the sample goes to the ten largest clones. The sample was peripheral blood. These receptors all stem from an elderly man in a cohort sampled during active COVID-19.

V usage is TRBV19 and J usage is TRBJ2-1, with 9 bases lining up with TRBD1. CDR3 length equals 14 residues. The germline gives CDR1 LNHDA, CDR2 SQIVND (reference sequence). After removal of 6 bases from V and 5 bases from J, the junction contained 5 bases not matched to a gene. The CDR3 sequence is CASSPGQGNNEQFF. CDR3 nucleotide sequence: TGTGCCAGTAGCCCGGGACAGGGTAACAATGAGCAGTTCTTC.

In its sample, this clone was seen once. This chain joins TRBV12-3 or TRBV12-4 and TRBJ2-7, with D possibly TRBD1 on 5 matching bases. This CDR3 region has 12 residues. Trimming left V 4 bases short and J 4 bases short, with 8 bases between. The CDR3 coding sequence is TGTGCCAGCAGTTCAGGGCAATACGAGCAGTACTTC. Protein: CASSSGQYEQYF.

The chain has TRBV11-2 and TRBJ2-7, with 11 positions matching TRBD1. The trim removed 3 bases at V and 7 bases at J, leaving 11 bases unmatched. Germline V gives CDR1 SGHAT, CDR2 FQNNGV. The CDR3 is 16 amino acids. Written as DNA, the CDR3 is TGTGCCAGCAGCTTGAATCCGGGACAGGGGGATTTTGAGCAGTACTTC. This encodes CASSLNPGQGDFEQYF.

This chain joins TRBV6-6 and TRBJ1-4; TRBD1 aligns across 9 bases. V dropped 1 base and J dropped 8; count of bases not matched to a gene: 5. The CDR3 is made up of 15 amino acids. Germline loops: CDR1 MNHNY, CDR2 SVGAGI (reference sequence). The CDR3 loop is CASSYWGTGTEKLFF. CDR3 DNA sequence: TGTGCCAGCAGTTACTGGGGGACAGGGACCGAAAAACTGTTTTTT.

CDR3 region: CASSIVGSNYGYTF. CDR3 in DNA: TGTGCCAGTAGTATCGTGGGCTCTAACTATGGCTACACCTTC. This chain links TRBV19 with TRBJ1-2; D is unresolved. This CDR3 has 14 residues. Germline CDR1 reads LNHDA; CDR2 reads SQIVND (reference sequence). The V and J ends lost 3 bases and 0 bases respectively, with 8 bases between them.

This chain connects TRBV6-5 to TRBJ2-7; TRBD1 agrees at 7 bases. The germline V gene encodes CDR1 MNHEY and CDR2 SVGAGI. V dropped 6 bases and J dropped 3; count of bases not matched to a gene: 11. The CDR3 has 15 residues. The CDR3 bases are TGTGCCAGCAGCCTCCACAGGGGTACGCTCTACGAGCAGTACTTC. Its protein is CASSLHRGTLYEQYF.

This clone has a handful of counts. This chain links TRBV25-1 with TRBJ2-5, with D tentatively TRBD1 (8 bases). Trimming removed 7 bases at V and 4 bases at J, with 13 bases between. Per germline, CDR1 MGHDK and CDR2 SYGVNS. This CDR3 region has 13 residues. The CDR3 DNA follows: TGTGCCAGCAAAACAGGGGGGGCAGAGACCCAGTACTTC. This sequence encodes CASKTGGAETQYF.

The chain joins TRBV5-6 to TRBJ2-7; 11 positions match TRBD1. Losses at the gene ends were 4 bases for V and 5 bases for J; bases not matched to a gene: 8. The CDR3 runs to 15 residues. Germline values: CDR1 SGHDT, CDR2 YYEEEE. In DNA, the CDR3 is TGTGCCAGCAGCCCTGGACAGGGGGCTTTGAACGAGCAGTACTTC. It is translated as CASSPGQGALNEQYF.

This clone has a single count. The genes are TRBV12-5 and TRBJ2-3, with D perhaps matching TRBD2 (7 bases). Germline CDR1 and CDR2: LGHNT and FRNRAP. Trimming pared 0 bases from V and 2 bases from J, leaving 12 bases between. The CDR3 is made up of 16 amino acids. In nucleotides, the CDR3 is TGTGCTAGTGGTTTGGTCCGAGGGGGGGTCACAGATACGCAGTATTTT. Encoded protein: CASGLVRGGVTDTQYF. The full variable domain, completed using reference TRBV12-5 and TRBJ2-3, is DARVTQTPRHKVTEMGQEVTMRCQPILGHNTVFWYRQTMMQGLELLAYFRNRAPLDDSGMPKDRFSAEMPDATLATLKIQPSEPRDSAVYFCASGLVRGGVTDTQYFGPGTRLTVL.

CDR3 amino acids: CASSAGTGHNEKLFF. In DNA form, the CDR3 reads TGTGCCAGCAGCGCCGGGACAGGGCATAATGAAAAACTGTTTTTT. This chain joins TRBV9 and TRBJ1-4; 9 positions agree with TRBD1. The CDR3 consists of 15 residues. CDR1 is SGDLS, CDR2 YYNGEE, per germline. J lost 4 bases, V lost 3 bases, and 4 bases had no gene match.

This clone was picked up a small number of times. The V gene is TRBV14, the J gene TRBJ2-1; 10 bases are a match to TRBD2. The CDR3 has 16 residues. CDR1 and CDR2 from the germline V gene are SGHDN and FVKESK. The V and J ends lost 4 bases and 7 bases, in that order; junction bases with no gene match: 10. CDR3 DNA: TGTGCCAGCAGCCGCGAATTACTAGCGGGGAATAATGAGCAGTTCTTC. Translated: CASSRELLAGNNEQFF.

This chain connects TRBV5-1 to TRBJ2-7, with D possibly matching TRBD1 (6 bases). The germline CDR1 and CDR2 sequences are SGHRS and YFSETQ. The length of the CDR3 is 15 residues. Between the trimmed V and J ends, which lost 6 bases and 3 bases, there was a span of 19 bases. The CDR3 region is CASTGQKRDFYEQYF. CDR3 nucleotides: TGCGCCAGCACCGGACAGAAACGAGACTTCTACGAGCAGTACTTC.

V and J are TRBV5-1 and TRBJ1-2, with 7 bases aligning to TRBD1. CDR1 and CDR2 from the germline V gene are SGHRS and YFSETQ. Unmatched junction bases numbered 9, after V lost 4 bases and J lost 3 bases. The CDR3 covers 15 residues. CDR3 loop: CASSAGTARDYGYTF. The CDR3 region has the DNA TGCGCCAGCAGCGCCGGGACAGCCAGAGACTATGGCTACACCTTC.